This TCR beta chain was documented in a study of T cell repertoires in cytomegalovirus infection. Overall study context: Public TCR beta signature analysis indicated the presence of both CMV infection and matching HLA type. Overall study results and limits: Pooled public TCR beta family frequency picked out CMV carriers with the relevant HLA. Dominating the ex vivo response were HLA-C-restricted CMV-specific TCR beta clonotypes.

Via MiXCR, TCRdb re-called the reads, giving one row per CDR3 protein. The sample contains 250,000 or so distinct CDR3 sequences, over 15% of which appear only once. The CDR3 loop spans 15 amino acids. Germline V gene lookup returns CDR1 MNHEY and CDR2 SVGAGI. V trimming: 4 bases; J trimming: 0 bases; junction bases outside the gene matches: 6. This clonotype was seen a handful of times. The antigen remains unidentified. The TCR was taken from a human donor in good health (CMV status not recorded). Some clones in this sample may be carry-over from other donors' samples. Source material: CD8+ T cells from PBMCs. The rearrangement links TRBV6-5 to TRBJ2-7; TRBD2 agrees at 7 bases. In nucleotides, the CDR3 is TGTGCCAGCAGTTTTAGCGGGTTCGGCTCCTACGAGCAGTACTTC. This gives the protein CASSFSGFGSYEQYF.